This T cell receptor beta chain derives from a study of T cells in Graves' hyperthyroidism and ophthalmopathy. Across the study: Prior to any treatment, at the point of initial diagnosis, peripheral blood was collected.

Overall study findings and caveats: Ophthalmopathy and stable hyperthyroidism were separated by a 13 V-J model.

This clonotype was observed a handful of times. The antigen remains unidentified. There were TCR beta CDR3 regions amplified from RNA transcripts. An initial round of RT-PCR targeting the TCR CDR3 relied on the HTBI primer set. TCRdb called the multiplex PCR reads again in MiXCR, with one record for every CDR3 protein. The sample has 500,000 to 600,000 distinct CDR3 sequences, about 20% seen once. The study included ophthalmopathy patients with Clinical Activity Score at least 3, NOSPECS grade at least 4 and duration under 3 months. Germline V lookup: CDR1 WNHNN, CDR2 SYGVQD (reference sequence). V trimming: 8 bases; J trimming: 5 bases; junction bases outside the gene matches: 7. The CDR3 loop spans 14 amino acids.

The clonotype originates from a man aged 40-50 years with Graves' ophthalmopathy. The V and J genes are TRBV10-1 and TRBJ2-1; 9 nucleotides align to TRBD1. Source material: blood. The CDR3 coding sequence is TGCGCCAGCGGGACAGGGTTCGGGGACAATGAGCAGTTCTTC. Protein product: CASGTGFGDNEQFF.